The sample holds many counts of the clone carrying this TCR beta chain. Its antigen is currently unknown. The team produced cDNA through 5'RACE using 10-nucleotide random UMIs. MiXCR was run by TCRdb on the 5' RACE reads, yielding one entry per CDR3 protein. The table lists under 40,000 distinct CDR3 sequences, roughly 3.2% of them singletons, with 7.5% to 8.5% in the top ten. Documented time point: longitudinal time-point 1 (baseline). The unsorted libraries originated from 2 million PBMCs kept at -80 C. Germline-derived CDR1 and CDR2 are SGHVS and FQNEAQ. The CDR3 runs to 15 residues. With V trimmed by 3 bases and J by 7 bases, 6 bases remained unmatched. These data belong to a study of neurological immune-mediated disorders. In the study overall: Of the approximately 34 patients who had multiple sclerosis, 31 had the relapsing-remitting form and 3 had the secondary progressive form. Overall study results and limits: None of the CDR3 amino acid sequences of expanded clones recurred across subjects, suggesting private repertoires in all groups.

The origin of this receptor is a woman aged 55-70 years with multiple sclerosis. The chain combines TRBV7-8 with TRBJ2-1, with 10 positions matching TRBD1. The sequencing sample was made of PBMCs. CDR3 nucleotide sequence: TGTGCCAGCAGCTTCTTGGACAGGGGGAGTAATGAGCAGTTCTTC. The encoded protein is CASSFLDRGSNEQFF.